The present TCR beta chain was sequenced within a study of cytomegalovirus exposure and HLA in healthy donors. Whole-study results and caveats: With later analysis, a missense DCLRE1C variant became linked to TCR beta V- and J-gene trimming. There was a cluster of highly shared sequence variants that was likely a sequencing artifact. Some TCR beta chains (about 180 of them) were listed as cytomegalovirus-associated.

The PCR made use of 60 Vbeta and 13 Jbeta primers. Here immunoSEQ multiplex PCR was the method, and the copy in TCRdb shows in-frame clones only, minus some. The sample table sets out about 130,000 clones. Note on this clone: Its specificity is unknown.

Germline V gene lookup returns CDR1 MGHDK and CDR2 SYGVNS. The CDR3 is made up of 14 amino acids. Trimming stripped 2 bases from V and 1 base from J, with 9 bases between. Sequencing used PBMCs. The genes are TRBV25-1 and TRBJ2-7, with D unresolved. The sequence was obtained from a middle-aged woman in good health and CMV-seropositive. CDR3 coding DNA: TGTGCCAGCAGTGAACAGTTCCCATCCTACGAGCAGTACTTC. As protein: CASSEQFPSYEQYF.